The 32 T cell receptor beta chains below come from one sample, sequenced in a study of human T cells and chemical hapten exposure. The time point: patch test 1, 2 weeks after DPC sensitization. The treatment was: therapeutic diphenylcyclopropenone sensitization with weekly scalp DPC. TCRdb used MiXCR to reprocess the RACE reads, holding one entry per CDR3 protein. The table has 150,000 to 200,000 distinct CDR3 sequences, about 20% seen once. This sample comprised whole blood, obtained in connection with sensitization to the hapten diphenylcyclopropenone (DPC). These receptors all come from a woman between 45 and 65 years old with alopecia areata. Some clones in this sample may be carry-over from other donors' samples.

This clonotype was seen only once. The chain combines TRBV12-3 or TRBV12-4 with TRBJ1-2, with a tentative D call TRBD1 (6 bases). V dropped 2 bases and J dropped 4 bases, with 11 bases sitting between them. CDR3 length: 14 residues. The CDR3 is CASSLQGRVYGYTF. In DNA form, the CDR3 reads TGTGCCAGCAGTTTACAGGGGCGCGTCTATGGCTACACCTTC.

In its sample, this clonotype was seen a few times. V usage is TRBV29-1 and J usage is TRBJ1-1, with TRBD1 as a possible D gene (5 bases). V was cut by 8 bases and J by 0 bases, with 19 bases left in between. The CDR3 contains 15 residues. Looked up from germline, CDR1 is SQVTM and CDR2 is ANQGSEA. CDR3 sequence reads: CSTDVWTPMNTEAFF. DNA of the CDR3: TGCAGCACCGACGTATGGACACCCATGAACACTGAAGCTTTCTTT.

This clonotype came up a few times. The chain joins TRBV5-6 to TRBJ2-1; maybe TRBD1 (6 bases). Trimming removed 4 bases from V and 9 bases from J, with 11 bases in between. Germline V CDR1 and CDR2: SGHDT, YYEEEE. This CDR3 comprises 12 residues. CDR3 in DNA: TGTGCCAGCAGCAACAGGGTTGGTGAGCAGTTCTTC. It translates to CASSNRVGEQFF.

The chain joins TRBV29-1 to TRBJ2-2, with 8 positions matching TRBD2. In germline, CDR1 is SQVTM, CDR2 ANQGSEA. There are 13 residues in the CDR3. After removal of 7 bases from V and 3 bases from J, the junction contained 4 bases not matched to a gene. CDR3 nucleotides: TGCAGCGCGAGCGGGAGTGACACCGGGGAGCTGTTTTTT. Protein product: CSASGSDTGELFF.

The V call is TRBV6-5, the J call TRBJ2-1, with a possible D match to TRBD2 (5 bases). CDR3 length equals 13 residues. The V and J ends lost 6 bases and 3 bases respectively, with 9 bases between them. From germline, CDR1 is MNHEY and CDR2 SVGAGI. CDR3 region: CASRGRGYNEQFF. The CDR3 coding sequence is TGTGCCAGCAGAGGTCGGGGCTACAATGAGCAGTTCTTC.

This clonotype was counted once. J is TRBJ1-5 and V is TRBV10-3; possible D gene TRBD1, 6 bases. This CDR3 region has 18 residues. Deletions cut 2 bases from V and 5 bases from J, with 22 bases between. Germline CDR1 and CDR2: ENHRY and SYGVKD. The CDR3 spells CAISEPWRAAGEHQPQHF. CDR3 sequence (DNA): TGTGCCATCAGTGAGCCGTGGAGGGCGGCAGGGGAACATCAGCCCCAGCATTTT.

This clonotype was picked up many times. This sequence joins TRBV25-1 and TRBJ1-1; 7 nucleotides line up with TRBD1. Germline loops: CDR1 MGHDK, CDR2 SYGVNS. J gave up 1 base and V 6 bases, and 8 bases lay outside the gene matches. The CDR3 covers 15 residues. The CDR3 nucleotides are TGTGCCAGCAGGGGCGGAGGGGGCGGGAACACTGAAGCTTTCTTT. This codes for CASRGGGGGNTEAFF.

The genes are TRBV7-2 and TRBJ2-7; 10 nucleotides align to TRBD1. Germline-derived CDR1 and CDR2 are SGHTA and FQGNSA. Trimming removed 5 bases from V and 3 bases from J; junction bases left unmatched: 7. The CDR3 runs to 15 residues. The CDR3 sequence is CASSPRQGAHYEQYF. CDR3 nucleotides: TGTGCCAGCAGCCCGAGACAGGGGGCACACTACGAGCAGTACTTC.

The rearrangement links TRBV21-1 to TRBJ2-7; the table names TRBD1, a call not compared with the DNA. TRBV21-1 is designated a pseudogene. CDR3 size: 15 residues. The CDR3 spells CASSERGTGGDEQYF. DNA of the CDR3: TGTGCCAGCAGCGAACGGGGGACAGGGGGCGACGAGCAGTACTTC.

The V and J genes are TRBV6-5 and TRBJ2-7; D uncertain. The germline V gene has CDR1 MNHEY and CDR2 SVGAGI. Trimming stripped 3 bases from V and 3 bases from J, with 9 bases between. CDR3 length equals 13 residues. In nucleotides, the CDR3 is TGTGCCAGCAGTTATGGCTACAGCTACGAGCAGTACTTC. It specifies CASSYGYSYEQYF.

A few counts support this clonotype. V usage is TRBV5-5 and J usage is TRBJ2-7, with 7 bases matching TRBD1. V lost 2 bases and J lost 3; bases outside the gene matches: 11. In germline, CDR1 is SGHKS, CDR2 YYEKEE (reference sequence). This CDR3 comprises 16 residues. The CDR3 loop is CASSFTSRQGVYEQYF. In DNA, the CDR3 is TGTGCCAGCAGCTTTACATCCCGACAGGGAGTCTACGAGCAGTACTTC.

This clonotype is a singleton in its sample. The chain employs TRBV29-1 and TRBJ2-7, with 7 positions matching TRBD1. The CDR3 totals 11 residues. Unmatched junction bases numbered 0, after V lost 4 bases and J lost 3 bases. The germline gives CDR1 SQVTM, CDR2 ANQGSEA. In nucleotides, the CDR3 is TGCAGCGTTGGGGACAGCTACGAGCAGTACTTC. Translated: CSVGDSYEQYF.

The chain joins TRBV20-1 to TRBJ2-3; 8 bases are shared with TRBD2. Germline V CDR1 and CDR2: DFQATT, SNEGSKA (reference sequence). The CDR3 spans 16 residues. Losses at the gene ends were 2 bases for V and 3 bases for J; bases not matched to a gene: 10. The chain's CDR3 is CSARSRTSRSTDTQYF. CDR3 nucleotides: TGCAGTGCTAGATCCAGGACTAGCAGGAGTACAGATACGCAGTATTTT.

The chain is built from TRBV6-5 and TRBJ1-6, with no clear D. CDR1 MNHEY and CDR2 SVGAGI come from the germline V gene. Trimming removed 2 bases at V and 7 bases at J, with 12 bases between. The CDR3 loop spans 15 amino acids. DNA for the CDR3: TGTGCCAGCAGTTACGAGGGCAGGACCAATTCACCCCTCCACTTT. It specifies CASSYEGRTNSPLHF.

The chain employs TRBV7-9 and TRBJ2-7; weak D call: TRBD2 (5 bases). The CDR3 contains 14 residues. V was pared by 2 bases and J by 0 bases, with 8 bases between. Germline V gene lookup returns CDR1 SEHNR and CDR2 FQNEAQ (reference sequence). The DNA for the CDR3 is TGTGCCAGCAGCTTATCCGGGGACTCCTACGAGCAGTACTTC. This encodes CASSLSGDSYEQYF.

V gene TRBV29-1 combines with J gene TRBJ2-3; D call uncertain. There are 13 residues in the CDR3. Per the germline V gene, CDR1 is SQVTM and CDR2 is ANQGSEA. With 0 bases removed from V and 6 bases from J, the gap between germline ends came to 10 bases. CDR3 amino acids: CSVEDFLKDTQYF. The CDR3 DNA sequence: TGCAGCGTTGAAGATTTTTTAAAGGATACGCAGTATTTT.

The CDR3 sequence: CASSLRAPYSSYNEQFF. The CDR3 coding sequence is TGTGCCAGCAGCCTGAGGGCTCCCTACAGCTCCTACAATGAGCAGTTCTTC. The gene calls are TRBV7-3 and TRBJ2-1, with a weak D call TRBD2 (5 bases). The ends were cut back, 5 bases at V and 0 bases at J, with 17 bases in the middle. Germline V gene lookup returns CDR1 SGHTA and CDR2 FQGTGA. The CDR3 is made up of 17 amino acids.

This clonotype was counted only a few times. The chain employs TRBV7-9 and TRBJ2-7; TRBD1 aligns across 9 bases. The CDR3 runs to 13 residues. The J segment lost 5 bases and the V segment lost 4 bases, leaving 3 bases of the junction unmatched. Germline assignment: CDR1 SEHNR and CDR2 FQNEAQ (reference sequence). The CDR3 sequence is CASSSGTGNEQYF. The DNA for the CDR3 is TGTGCCAGCAGCTCCGGGACAGGGAACGAGCAGTACTTC.

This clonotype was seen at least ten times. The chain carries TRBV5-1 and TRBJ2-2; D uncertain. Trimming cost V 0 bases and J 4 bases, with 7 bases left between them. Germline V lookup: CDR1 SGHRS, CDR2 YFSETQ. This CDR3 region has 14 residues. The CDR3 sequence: CASSLEGGTGELFF. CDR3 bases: TGCGCCAGCAGCTTGGAAGGCGGCACCGGGGAGCTGTTTTTT.

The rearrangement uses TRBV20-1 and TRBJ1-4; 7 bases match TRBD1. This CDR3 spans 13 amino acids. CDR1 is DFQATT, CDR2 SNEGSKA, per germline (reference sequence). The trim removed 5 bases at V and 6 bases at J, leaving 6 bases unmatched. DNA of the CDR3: TGCAGTGCTCCACAGGGGAAATATGAAAAACTGTTTTTT. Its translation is CSAPQGKYEKLFF.

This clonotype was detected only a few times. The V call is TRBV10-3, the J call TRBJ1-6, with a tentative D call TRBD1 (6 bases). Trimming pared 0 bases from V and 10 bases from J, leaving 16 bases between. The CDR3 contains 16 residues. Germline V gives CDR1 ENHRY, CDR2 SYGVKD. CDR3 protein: CAISESVQGLGSPLHF. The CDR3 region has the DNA TGTGCCATCAGTGAGTCGGTACAGGGACTAGGATCACCCCTCCACTTT.

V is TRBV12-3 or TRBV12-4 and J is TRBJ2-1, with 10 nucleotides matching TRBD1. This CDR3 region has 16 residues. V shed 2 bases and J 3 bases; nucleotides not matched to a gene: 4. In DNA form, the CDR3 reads TGTGCCAGCAGTTTATGGGACAGGGGAGGCTACAATGAGCAGTTCTTC. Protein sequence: CASSLWDRGGYNEQFF.

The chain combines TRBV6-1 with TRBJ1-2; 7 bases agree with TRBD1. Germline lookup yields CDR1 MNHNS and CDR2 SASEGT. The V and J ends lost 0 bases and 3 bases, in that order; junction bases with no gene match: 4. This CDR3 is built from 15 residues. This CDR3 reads CASSEARGLYYGYTF. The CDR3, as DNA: TGTGCCAGCAGTGAAGCTAGGGGGCTGTACTATGGCTACACCTTC.

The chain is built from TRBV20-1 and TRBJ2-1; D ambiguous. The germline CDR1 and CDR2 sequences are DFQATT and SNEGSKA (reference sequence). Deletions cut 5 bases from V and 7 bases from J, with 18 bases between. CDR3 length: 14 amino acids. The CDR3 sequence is CSASDRSIGNEQFF. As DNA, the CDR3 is TGCAGTGCTTCGGACCGAAGCATCGGGAATGAGCAGTTCTTC.

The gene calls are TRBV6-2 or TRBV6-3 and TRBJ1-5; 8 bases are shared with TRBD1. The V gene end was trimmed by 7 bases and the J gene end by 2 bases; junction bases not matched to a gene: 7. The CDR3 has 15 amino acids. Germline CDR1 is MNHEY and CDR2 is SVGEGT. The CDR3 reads CASTDAGQGNQPQHF. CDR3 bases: TGTGCCAGCACAGACGCGGGACAGGGCAATCAGCCCCAGCATTTT.

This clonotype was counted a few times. The DNA for the CDR3 is TGTGCCAGCAAGGGGACAGTGAACACCGGGGAGCTGTTTTTT. Protein sequence: CASKGTVNTGELFF. The J gene is TRBJ2-2, the V gene TRBV6-2 or TRBV6-3, with TRBD1 matching 7 bases. The germline gives CDR1 MNHEY, CDR2 SVGEGT. The V segment lost 7 bases and the J segment 1 base; nucleotides outside the gene matches: 3. The CDR3 consists of 14 residues.

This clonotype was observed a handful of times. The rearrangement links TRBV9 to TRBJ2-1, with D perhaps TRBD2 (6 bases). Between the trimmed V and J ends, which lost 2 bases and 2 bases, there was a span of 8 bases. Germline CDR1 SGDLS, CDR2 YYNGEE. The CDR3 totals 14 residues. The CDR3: CASSVSGTYNEQFF. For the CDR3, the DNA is TGTGCCAGCAGCGTTAGCGGCACCTACAATGAGCAGTTCTTC.

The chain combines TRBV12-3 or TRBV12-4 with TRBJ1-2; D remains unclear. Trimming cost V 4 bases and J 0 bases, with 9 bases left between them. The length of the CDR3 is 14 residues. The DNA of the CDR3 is TGTGCCAGCAGTTACCAGATTACTAACTATGGCTACACCTTC. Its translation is CASSYQITNYGYTF.

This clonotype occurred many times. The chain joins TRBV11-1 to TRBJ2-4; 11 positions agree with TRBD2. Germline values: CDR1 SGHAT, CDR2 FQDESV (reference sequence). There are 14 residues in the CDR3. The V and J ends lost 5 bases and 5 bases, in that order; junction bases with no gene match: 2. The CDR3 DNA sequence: TGTGCCAGCAGCCCGGGACTAGCGGAAAACATTCAGTACTTC. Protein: CASSPGLAENIQYF.

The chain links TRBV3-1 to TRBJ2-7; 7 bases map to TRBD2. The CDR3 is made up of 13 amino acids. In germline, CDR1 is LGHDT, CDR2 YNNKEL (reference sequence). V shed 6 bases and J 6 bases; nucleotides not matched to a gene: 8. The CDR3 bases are TGTGCCAGCAGTAAAGGAGGGGAGGGCGAGCAGTACTTC. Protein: CASSKGGEGEQYF.

Here the CDR3 reads CAWRASGAGTKNFMNTEAFF. The CDR3 coding sequence is TGTGCCTGGAGGGCCAGTGGCGCCGGGACAAAAAATTTCATGAACACTGAAGCTTTCTTT. The chain carries TRBV30 and TRBJ1-1; tentative D call: TRBD1 (6 bases). The CDR3 covers 20 residues. Trimming took off 3 bases at V and 0 bases at J, with 29 bases between the two ends. CDR1 and CDR2 (germline): GTSNPN, SVGIG (reference sequence).

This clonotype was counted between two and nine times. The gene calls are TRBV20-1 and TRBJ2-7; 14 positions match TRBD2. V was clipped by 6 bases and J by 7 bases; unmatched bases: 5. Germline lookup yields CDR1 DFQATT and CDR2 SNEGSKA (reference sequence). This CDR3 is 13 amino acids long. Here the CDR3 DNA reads TGCAGTGCCGGGACTAGCGGGAGTTGGGAGCAGTACTTC. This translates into CSAGTSGSWEQYF.